At least ten counts were recorded for the clone carrying this T cell receptor beta chain. This record belongs to a study of neurological immune-mediated disorders. The germline V and J ends were trimmed by 1 base and 1 base, with 7 bases remaining between them. The CDR3 contains 14 residues. Germline V gene data show CDR1 as DFQATT and CDR2 as SNEGSKA (reference sequence). TCRdb redid the calling of the 5' RACE reads with MiXCR, one entry per CDR3 protein. The sample lists 60,000 to 70,000 distinct CDR3 sequences, 5.2% occurring once. V and J are TRBV20-1 and TRBJ2-2, with D perhaps TRBD2 (6 bases). The receptor comes from a human donor with multiple sclerosis. The donor label of this sample is uncertain. Sequenced sample: PBMCs. DNA for the CDR3: TGCAGTGCTAGAGTGGGGGGGAACACCGGGGAGCTGTTTTTT. Encoded protein: CSARVGGNTGELFF.